The 5 T cell receptor beta chains below all came from one sample that was sequenced in a study of T cell changes during pregnancy in multiple sclerosis. Libraries were prepared by immunoSEQ multiplex PCR; TCRdb keeps only in-frame clonotypes and omits some of them. The sample records about 13,000 clones, almost 90% being singletons. The material was CD8+ T cells from peripheral blood mononuclear cells, obtained in the first trimester of pregnancy. The origin of the receptors is a female donor with multiple sclerosis, enrolled in a pregnancy study.

The CDR3 DNA sequence: TGTGCCAGTAGTATAGCAACCGGGGCTGAAGCTTTCTTT. Translation: CASSIATGAEAFF. The chain links TRBV19 to TRBJ1-1; no firm D call. The CDR3 sequence is 13 residues long. V shed 1 base and J shed 6 bases, with 9 bases lying between them. Germline V gene lookup returns CDR1 LNHDA and CDR2 SQIVND (reference sequence). The full variable domain, in which reference TRBV19 and TRBJ1-1 provide the parts outside the CDR3, is DGGITQSPKYLFRKEGQNVTLSCEQNLNHDAMYWYRQDPGQGLRLIYYSQIVNDFQKGDIAEGYSVSREKKESFPLTVTSAQKNPTAFYLCASSIATGAEAFFGQGTRLTVV.

The rearrangement uses TRBV27 and TRBJ2-7; 8 bases match TRBD2. The CDR3 totals 16 residues. From germline, CDR1 is MNHEY and CDR2 SMNVEV (reference sequence). Losses at the gene ends were 7 bases for V and 3 bases for J; bases not matched to a gene: 14. The CDR3 nucleotides are TGTGCCAGCACCCCAAGCAGCGGGGGCTTATTCTACGAGCAGTACTTC. Its translation is CASTPSSGGLFYEQYF.

The table lists this clone with a count of one. The chain carries TRBV6-5 and TRBJ2-3; the match to TRBD2 covers 8 bases. Trimming took 5 bases from V and 0 from J; bases not matched to a gene: 4. CDR1 MNHEY and CDR2 SVGAGI come from the germline V gene. CDR3 length: 15 amino acids. CDR3 sequence (DNA): TGTGCCAGCAGTGGGACTAGGATCAGCACAGATACGCAGTATTTT. Amino acid sequence: CASSGTRISTDTQYF.

The J gene is TRBJ1-1, the V gene TRBV25-1, with 7 bases matching TRBD1. The CDR3 is 14 amino acids. Losses at the gene ends were 7 bases for V and 6 bases for J; bases not matched to a gene: 11. Germline CDR1 reads MGHDK; CDR2 reads SYGVNS. This CDR3 reads CASNPGTVFSEAFF. CDR3 nucleotide sequence: TGTGCCAGCAACCCGGGGACAGTATTCTCTGAAGCTTTCTTT.

This chain uses TRBV7-9 with TRBJ1-2, with D unclear. There are 14 residues in the CDR3. Looked up from germline, CDR1 is SEHNR and CDR2 is FQNEAQ (reference sequence). Trimming took 5 bases from V and 5 from J, leaving 15 bases between them. The CDR3, as DNA: TGTGCCAGCAGCCCCACTGTTGCATCATATGGCTACACCTTC. The encoded protein is CASSPTVASYGYTF.